This T cell receptor (beta chain) originates from a study of T cell responses to AZD1222 COVID-19 vaccine. Study-wide findings and caveats: A mostly white British donor set with more females was recruited, and clonal diversity was possibly underestimated. There were repertoire samples only from the period after the peak T cell response.

Second-dose timings of about 4 or about 12 weeks were pooled. Generated by immunoSEQ multiplex PCR, the TCRdb table keeps only in-frame clones and is missing some. This sample has nearly 110,000 clones, with roughly 88% found just once. Comments on this clone: The antigen is undetermined.

This CDR3 has 12 amino acids. V dropped 6 bases and J dropped 1 base, with 4 bases sitting between them. This chain uses TRBV12-3 or TRBV12-4 with TRBJ1-3; no clear D gene. The sample here was peripheral blood, taken 28 days after the second AZD1222 dose. This sequence was found in an adult who received the AZD1222 COVID-19 vaccine. CDR3 nucleotides: TGTGCCAGCAGCCCGTCTGGAAACACCATATATTTT. Residues: CASSPSGNTIYF.